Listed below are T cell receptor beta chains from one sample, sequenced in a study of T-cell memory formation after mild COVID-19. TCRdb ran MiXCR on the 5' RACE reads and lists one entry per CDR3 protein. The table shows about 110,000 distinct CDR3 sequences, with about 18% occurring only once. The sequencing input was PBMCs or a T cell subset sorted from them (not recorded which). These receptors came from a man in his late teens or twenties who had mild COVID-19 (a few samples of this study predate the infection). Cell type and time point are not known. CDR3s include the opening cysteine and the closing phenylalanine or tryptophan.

cdr3_aa: CASSQALDRNQPQHF
v_call: TRBV4-3
j_call: TRBJ1-5

cdr3_aa: CASSFVNQPQHF
v_call: TRBV12-3/TRBV12-4
j_call: TRBJ1-5

cdr3_aa: CATSRDLQGGYGYTF
v_call: TRBV15
j_call: TRBJ1-2

cdr3_aa: CASSDRQGRETQYF
v_call: TRBV6-2/TRBV6-3
j_call: TRBJ2-5

cdr3_aa: CSARDQSGGANEQFF
v_call: TRBV20-1
j_call: TRBJ2-1

cdr3_aa: CASSQGQGTNTGELFF
v_call: TRBV14
j_call: TRBJ2-2

cdr3_aa: CASSQPLGSSGNTIYF
v_call: TRBV4-1
j_call: TRBJ1-3

cdr3_aa: CASSSTRGTGELFF
v_call: TRBV3-1
j_call: TRBJ2-2

cdr3_aa: CASRKDPRQFF
v_call: TRBV2
j_call: TRBJ2-1

cdr3_aa: CASSELRVAFF
v_call: TRBV25-1
j_call: TRBJ1-1

cdr3_aa: CASSLISDQETQYF
v_call: TRBV7-7
j_call: TRBJ2-5

cdr3_aa: CASSPVVGTYEQYF
v_call: TRBV18
j_call: TRBJ2-7

cdr3_aa: CSASRSMNTEAFF
v_call: TRBV20-1
j_call: TRBJ1-1

cdr3_aa: CASSLTGPGETQYF
v_call: TRBV7-2
j_call: TRBJ2-5

cdr3_aa: CASSGDRVNQPQHF
v_call: TRBV7-2
j_call: TRBJ1-5

cdr3_aa: CASAGVKNYGYTF
v_call: TRBV28
j_call: TRBJ1-2

cdr3_aa: CATSRTGGYNEQFF
v_call: TRBV15
j_call: TRBJ2-1

cdr3_aa: CATSTGQATDTQYF
v_call: TRBV12-3/TRBV12-4
j_call: TRBJ2-3

cdr3_aa: CASSPTGADTQYF
v_call: TRBV18
j_call: TRBJ2-3

cdr3_aa: CATSDGRLSYTF
v_call: TRBV24-1
j_call: TRBJ1-2

cdr3_aa: CASSPRVGQVQNIQYF
v_call: TRBV18
j_call: TRBJ2-4

cdr3_aa: CASRTLGGSYTF
v_call: TRBV6-4
j_call: TRBJ1-2

cdr3_aa: CASSYSPGLGTDTQYF
v_call: TRBV6-2/TRBV6-3
j_call: TRBJ2-3

cdr3_aa: CASRSDPSNYEQYF
v_call: TRBV7-2
j_call: TRBJ2-7

cdr3_aa: CASSARSGELFF
v_call: TRBV5-1
j_call: TRBJ2-2

cdr3_aa: CASSSQGAGYEQYF
v_call: TRBV18
j_call: TRBJ2-7

cdr3_aa: CASSPRALANYGYTF
v_call: TRBV12-3/TRBV12-4
j_call: TRBJ1-2

cdr3_aa: CASSPRDSGNTIYF
v_call: TRBV5-1
j_call: TRBJ1-3

cdr3_aa: CASSVSAADSRLYGYTF
v_call: TRBV27
j_call: TRBJ1-2

cdr3_aa: CASSQASTGRNSPLHF
v_call: TRBV4-1
j_call: TRBJ1-6

cdr3_aa: CASTLGGSSYNEQFF
v_call: TRBV6-2/TRBV6-3
j_call: TRBJ2-1

cdr3_aa: CASSLDSGQNYGYTF
v_call: TRBV12-3/TRBV12-4
j_call: TRBJ1-2

cdr3_aa: CASSDSLAKNIQYF
v_call: TRBV12-3/TRBV12-4
j_call: TRBJ2-4

cdr3_aa: CASSRGDLGYTF
v_call: TRBV7-9
j_call: TRBJ1-2

cdr3_aa: CASSLFVGAGTEAFF
v_call: TRBV27
j_call: TRBJ1-1

cdr3_aa: CASGLVLGGAGPGELFF
v_call: TRBV12-5
j_call: TRBJ2-2

cdr3_aa: CASSLEQGPFATQYF
v_call: TRBV11-2
j_call: TRBJ2-5